The 10 T cell receptor beta chains given below trace back to one sample, sequenced in a study of blood T cell repertoires in COVID-19. The table came from immunoSEQ multiplex PCR; TCRdb's copy has only in-frame clones and leaves some out. The sample lists about 190,000 clones, approximately 91% occurring once. The sequenced material came from peripheral blood. These receptors were collected from a woman between 35 and 50 years old who had recovered from COVID-19.

The count of this clone is one. The V and J genes are TRBV6-2 or TRBV6-3 and TRBJ1-1; D gene unclear. The length of the CDR3 is 13 residues. Looked up from germline, CDR1 is MNHEY and CDR2 is SVGEGT. Trimming pared 2 bases from V and 4 bases from J, leaving 8 bases between. The CDR3 is CASSYARSTEAFF. The CDR3 bases are TGTGCCAGCAGTTACGCGCGGTCCACTGAAGCTTTCTTT.

The chain recombines TRBV5-6 with TRBJ1-2, with 8 bases identical to TRBD1. There are 18 residues in the CDR3. V was clipped by 0 bases and J by 2 bases; unmatched bases: 12. Germline-derived CDR1 and CDR2 are SGHDT and YYEEEE. The CDR3 spells CASSLEVPRGQRNYGYTF. CDR3 DNA sequence: TGTGCCAGCAGCTTGGAGGTACCCAGGGGGCAGCGGAACTATGGCTACACCTTC.

In this sample, this clone turned up a few times. The rearrangement links TRBV28 to TRBJ2-7; 10 bases fit TRBD2. The CDR3 spans 16 residues. Trimming cost V 5 bases and J 1 base; bases outside gene matches: 8. CDR1 is MDHEN and CDR2 is SYDVKM in the germline V gene. The CDR3, as DNA: TGTGCCAGCAGTCCTGGGGGGACTAGCGTTTCCTACGAGCAGTACTTC. Amino acids: CASSPGGTSVSYEQYF.

This clone was detected once. The genes are TRBV7-2 and TRBJ1-1; D not certain. Trimming stripped 7 bases from V and 6 bases from J, with 21 bases between. The CDR3 runs to 15 residues. In germline, CDR1 is SGHTA, CDR2 FQGNSA. The CDR3 DNA reads TGTGCCAGCACCTCCACTAAGCTGGCTGGGTCTGAAGCTTTCTTT. It is translated as CASTSTKLAGSEAFF.

The V and J genes are TRBV7-2 and TRBJ2-1, with TRBD1 matching 12 bases. Germline CDR1 is SGHTA and CDR2 is FQGNSA. This CDR3 contains 17 residues. J lost 7 bases, V lost 2 bases, and 9 bases had no gene match. The CDR3 DNA reads as TGTGCCAGCAGCTTAACTCCGGGACAGGGGGCGCGTAATGAGCAGTTCTTC. This sequence encodes CASSLTPGQGARNEQFF. Drawing the rest from reference TRBV7-2 and TRBJ2-1, the complete variable domain is GAGVSQSPSNKVTEKGKDVELRCDPISGHTALYWYRQSLGQGLEFLIYFQGNSAPDKSGLPSDRFSAERTGGSVSTLTIQRTQQEDSAVYLCASSLTPGQGARNEQFFGPGTRLTVL.

The gene calls are TRBV6-5 and TRBJ2-1; 8 nucleotides align to TRBD2. Germline V CDR1 and CDR2: MNHEY, SVGAGI. The CDR3 totals 14 residues. Unmatched junction bases numbered 4, after V lost 4 bases and J lost 5 bases. The CDR3 nucleotides read TGTGCCAGCAGTTCAGCGGGAGCCGACAATGAGCAGTTCTTC. As protein: CASSSAGADNEQFF.

J is TRBJ2-7 and V is TRBV25-1; D might be TRBD2 (5 bases). Trimming took off 7 bases at V and 2 bases at J, with 12 bases between the two ends. This CDR3 is built from 13 residues. Germline V gene data show CDR1 as MGHDK and CDR2 as SYGVNS. As DNA, the CDR3 is TGTGCCAGCAACCGGGAAGGCCCCTACGAGCAGTACTTC. Protein sequence: CASNREGPYEQYF.

The rearrangement joins TRBV3-1 (or the pseudogene TRBV3-2) to TRBJ1-1, with TRBD1 identical over 8 bases. Germline V CDR1 and CDR2: LGHDT, YNNKEL (reference sequence). V lost 4 bases to trimming and J lost 7 bases; unmatched junction nucleotides: 11. The CDR3 runs 15 residues. The CDR3 protein is CASSPRSGGSGEAFF. The CDR3 bases are TGTGCCAGCAGCCCCCGATCAGGGGGCTCTGGTGAAGCTTTCTTT.

The V gene is TRBV5-4, the J gene TRBJ2-3; TRBD2 matches at 7 bases. This CDR3 spans 16 amino acids. Germline V gives CDR1 SGHNT, CDR2 YYREEE (reference sequence). The V gene end was trimmed by 1 base and the J gene end by 2 bases; junction bases not matched to a gene: 7. CDR3 sequence (DNA): TGTGCCAGCAGCTTGTTATTAGCGGGCGACACAGATACGCAGTATTTT. Translation: CASSLLLAGDTDTQYF.

The rearrangement links TRBV19 to TRBJ1-1; 7 bases are shared with TRBD1. The CDR3 is made up of 16 amino acids. J was trimmed by 4 bases and V by 3 bases; bases with no gene match: 11. CDR1 is LNHDA and CDR2 is SQIVND in the germline V gene (reference sequence). CDR3 coding DNA: TGTGCCAGTAGTATGAGTGACAGGGTACTCGGCACTGAAGCTTTCTTT. This codes for CASSMSDRVLGTEAFF.